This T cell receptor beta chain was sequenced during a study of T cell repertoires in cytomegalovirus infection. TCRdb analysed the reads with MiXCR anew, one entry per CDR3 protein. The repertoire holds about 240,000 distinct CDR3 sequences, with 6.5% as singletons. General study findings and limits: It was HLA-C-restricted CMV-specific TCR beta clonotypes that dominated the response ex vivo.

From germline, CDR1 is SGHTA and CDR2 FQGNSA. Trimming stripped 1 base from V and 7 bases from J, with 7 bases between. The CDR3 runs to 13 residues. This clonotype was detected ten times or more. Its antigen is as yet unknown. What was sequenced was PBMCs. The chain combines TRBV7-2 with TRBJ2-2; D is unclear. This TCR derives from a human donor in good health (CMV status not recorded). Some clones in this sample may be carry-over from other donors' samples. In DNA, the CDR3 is TGTGCCAGCAGCTTAGAAGGTTTCGGGGAGCTGTTTTTT. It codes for CASSLEGFGELFF.